One and the same sample provided the 2 T cell receptor beta chains below, sequenced in a study of blood T cell repertoires in COVID-19. Using immunoSEQ multiplex PCR, the repertoire was profiled, and TCRdb retains in-frame clones only, with some absent. The data contain about 59,000 clones, more than 80% of them singletons. The sample taken for sequencing was peripheral blood. These receptors originate from a man of 80 years or more with acute or convalescent COVID-19.

The chain employs TRBV5-8 and TRBJ1-4, with TRBD1 identical over 8 bases. There are 15 residues in the CDR3. The trim removed 4 bases at V and 7 bases at J, leaving 9 bases unmatched. Germline CDR1 is SGHTS and CDR2 is YDEGEE. Here the CDR3 reads CASSLRTGWGEKLFF. CDR3 coding DNA: TGTGCCAGCAGCCTCCGGACAGGGTGGGGTGAAAAACTGTTTTTT.

J is TRBJ2-7 and V is TRBV15; D may be TRBD2 (5 bases). Germline lookup yields CDR1 LNHNV and CDR2 YYDKDF (reference sequence). CDR3 length: 16 amino acids. The V gene lost 3 bases and the J gene lost 0 bases, with 15 bases spanning the gap. CDR3 sequence: CATSRAPGINSYEQYF. Written as DNA, the CDR3 is TGTGCCACCAGCAGGGCTCCGGGGATCAACTCCTACGAGCAGTACTTC. The full variable domain, its missing parts supplied by reference TRBV15 and TRBJ2-7, is DAMVIQNPRYQVTQFGKPVTLSCSQTLNHNVMYWYQQKSSQAPKLLFHYYDKDFNNEADTPDNFQSRRPNTSFCFLDIRSPGLGDTAMYLCATSRAPGINSYEQYFGPGTRLTVT.